Each of the 11 T cell receptor beta chains below was sequenced from the same sample in a study of blood T cell repertoires in COVID-19. Here immunoSEQ multiplex PCR was the method, and the copy in TCRdb shows in-frame clones only, minus some. The sample yields about 110,000 clones, around 84% seen once. The sequenced sample was peripheral blood. The source of these receptors is a human donor in a cohort sampled during active COVID-19.

J is TRBJ2-7 and V is TRBV15; 7 positions match TRBD2. This CDR3 comprises 13 residues. Germline V gene lookup returns CDR1 LNHNV and CDR2 YYDKDF (reference sequence). V dropped 8 bases and J dropped 0; count of bases not matched to a gene: 4. CDR3 DNA sequence: TGTGCCACCGGGGCGGGAGCCTCCTACGAGCAGTACTTC. Encoded protein: CATGAGASYEQYF.

CDR3 in amino acids: CASSLWGLASYNEQFF. CDR3 in DNA: TGTGCCAGCAGTTTATGGGGACTAGCGTCCTACAATGAGCAGTTCTTC. The chain couples TRBV28 to TRBJ2-1, with 10 bases aligning to TRBD2. CDR1 is MDHEN and CDR2 is SYDVKM in the germline V gene. The length of the CDR3 is 16 residues. The trim removed 0 bases at V and 1 base at J, leaving 0 bases unmatched.

The chain has TRBV11-2 and TRBJ2-7; 12 nucleotides align to TRBD1. V dropped 5 bases and J dropped 6; count of bases not matched to a gene: 8. Looked up from germline, CDR1 is SGHAT and CDR2 is FQNNGV. The CDR3 has 15 amino acids. CDR3 DNA sequence: TGTGCCAGCAGCATTCGGGGACAGGGGGCTGGCGAGCAGTACTTC. This codes for CASSIRGQGAGEQYF.

This clone was observed a handful of times. The chain carries TRBV14 and TRBJ2-1, with a weak D call TRBD1 (6 bases). The CDR3 covers 14 residues. CDR1 SGHDN and CDR2 FVKESK come from the germline V gene. V was cut by 0 bases and J by 7 bases, with 10 bases left in between. In DNA, the CDR3 is TGTGCCAGCAGCCAAGAAAACAGGGCAAATGAGCAGTTCTTC. Translated, it gives CASSQENRANEQFF.

The chain employs TRBV4-1 and TRBJ2-3, with 8 bases aligning to TRBD1. J gave up 0 bases and V 4 bases, and 3 bases lay outside the gene matches. Per the germline V gene, CDR1 is MGHRA and CDR2 is YSYEKL. The CDR3 is made up of 15 amino acids. The CDR3 DNA reads as TGCGCCAGCAGCCGCGGACAGGGTAGCACAGATACGCAGTATTTT. Amino acid sequence: CASSRGQGSTDTQYF.

J is TRBJ1-2 and V is TRBV18; the match to TRBD1 covers 8 bases. CDR1 KGHSH and CDR2 LQKENI come from the germline V gene. V trimming: 6 bases; J trimming: 4 bases; junction bases outside the gene matches: 1. The CDR3 contains 12 residues. The CDR3 sequence: CASSDRVYGYTF. The DNA of the CDR3 is TGTGCCAGCTCGGACAGGGTCTATGGCTACACCTTC.

The chain links TRBV18 to TRBJ1-5, with 8 bases matching TRBD1. Trimming removed 3 bases from V and 1 base from J; junction bases left unmatched: 8. Germline V gene sequence: CDR1 KGHSH, CDR2 LQKENI. CDR3 size: 17 residues. The CDR3 spells CASSPFGQGGSNQPQHF. The CDR3 nucleotides are TGTGCCAGCTCACCCTTTGGACAGGGAGGAAGCAATCAGCCCCAGCATTTT.

The rearrangement links TRBV10-3 to TRBJ2-7; D may be TRBD1 (6 bases). The CDR3 is 15 residues long. V was pared by 2 bases and J by 3 bases, with 14 bases between. The germline V gene has CDR1 ENHRY and CDR2 SYGVKD. CDR3: CAISEPQGGIYEQYF. CDR3 nucleotide sequence: TGTGCCATCAGTGAGCCACAGGGTGGGATCTACGAGCAGTACTTC.

This rearrangement joins TRBV4-2 to TRBJ1-1; a weak D match, TRBD1 (5 bases). CDR3 length equals 17 residues. The V and J ends lost 1 base and 0 bases respectively, with 15 bases between them. Germline CDR1 and CDR2: LGHNA and YNFKEQ. The CDR3 region is CASSQGWGGSMNTEAFF. CDR3 sequence (DNA): TGTGCCAGCAGCCAAGGGTGGGGGGGGTCCATGAACACTGAAGCTTTCTTT.

V is TRBV28 and J is TRBJ1-5; D not resolved. Germline CDR1 MDHEN, CDR2 SYDVKM. V dropped 4 bases and J dropped 9 bases, with 4 bases sitting between them. The CDR3 has 10 amino acids. The CDR3 nucleotides read TGTGCCAGCAGTTCAGGGCCCCAGCATTTT. Translated, it gives CASSSGPQHF.

V and J are TRBV6-5 and TRBJ1-3; 10 positions match TRBD1. This CDR3 contains 15 residues. Trimming took 4 bases from V and 5 from J; bases not matched to a gene: 5. Germline CDR1 MNHEY, CDR2 SVGAGI. CDR3 bases: TGTGCCAGCAGTTCCCGGACAGGGGGGAGAAACACCATATATTTT. This encodes CASSSRTGGRNTIYF.